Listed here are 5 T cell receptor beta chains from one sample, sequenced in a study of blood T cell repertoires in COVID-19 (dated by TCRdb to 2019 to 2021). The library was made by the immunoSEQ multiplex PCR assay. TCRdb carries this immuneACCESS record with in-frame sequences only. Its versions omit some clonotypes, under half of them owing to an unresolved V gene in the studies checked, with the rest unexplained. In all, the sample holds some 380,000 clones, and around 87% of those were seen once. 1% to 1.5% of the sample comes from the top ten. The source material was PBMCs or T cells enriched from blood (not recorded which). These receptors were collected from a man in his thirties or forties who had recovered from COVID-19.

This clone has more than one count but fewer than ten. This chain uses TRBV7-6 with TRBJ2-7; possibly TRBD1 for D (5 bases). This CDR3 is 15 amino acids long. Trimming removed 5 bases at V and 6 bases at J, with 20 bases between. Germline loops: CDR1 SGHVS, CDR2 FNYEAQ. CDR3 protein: CASSLLGQGPREQYF. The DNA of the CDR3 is TGTGCCAGCAGCCTGCTCGGACAAGGCCCTCGCGAGCAGTACTTC.

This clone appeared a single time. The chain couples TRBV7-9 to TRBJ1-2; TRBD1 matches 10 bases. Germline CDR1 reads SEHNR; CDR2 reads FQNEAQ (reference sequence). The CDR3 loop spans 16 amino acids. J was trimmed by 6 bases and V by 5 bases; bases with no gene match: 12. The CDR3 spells CASSRQPGQGSNGYTF. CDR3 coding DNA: TGTGCCAGCAGCCGACAACCGGGACAGGGGAGTAATGGCTACACCTTC. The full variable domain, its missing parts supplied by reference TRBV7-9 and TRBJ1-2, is DTGVSQNPRHKITKRGQNVTFRCDPISEHNRLYWYRQTLGQGPEFLTYFQNEAQLEKSRLLSDRFSAERPKGSFSTLEIQRTEQGDSAMYLCASSRQPGQGSNGYTFGSGTRLTVV.

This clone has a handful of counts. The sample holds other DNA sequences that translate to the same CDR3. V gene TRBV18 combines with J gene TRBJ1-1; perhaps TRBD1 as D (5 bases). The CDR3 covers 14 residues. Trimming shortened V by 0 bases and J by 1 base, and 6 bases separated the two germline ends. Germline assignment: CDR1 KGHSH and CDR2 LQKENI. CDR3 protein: CASSPPGQNTEAFF. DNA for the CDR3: TGTGCCAGCTCACCACCGGGGCAGAACACTGAAGCTTTCTTT.

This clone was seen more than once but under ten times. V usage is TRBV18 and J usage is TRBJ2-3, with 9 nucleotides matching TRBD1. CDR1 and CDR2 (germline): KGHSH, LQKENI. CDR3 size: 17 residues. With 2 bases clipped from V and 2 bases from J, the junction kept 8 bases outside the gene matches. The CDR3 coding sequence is TGTGCCAGCTCACCATACCCCGGGACAGGGTACACAGATACGCAGTATTTT. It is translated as CASSPYPGTGYTDTQYF. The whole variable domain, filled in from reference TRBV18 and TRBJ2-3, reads NAGVMQNPRHLVRRRGQEARLRCSPMKGHSHVYWYRQLPEEGLKFMVYLQKENIIDESGMPKERFSAEFPKEGPSILRIQQVVRGDSAAYFCASSPYPGTGYTDTQYFGPGTRLTVL.

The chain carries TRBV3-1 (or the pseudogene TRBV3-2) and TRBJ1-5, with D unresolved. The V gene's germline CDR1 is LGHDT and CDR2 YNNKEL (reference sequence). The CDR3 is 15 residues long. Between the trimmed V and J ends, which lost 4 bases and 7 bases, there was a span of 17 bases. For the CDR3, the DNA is TGTGCCAGCAGCCGCAATGTGGGTACAGTACAGCCCCAGCATTTT. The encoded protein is CASSRNVGTVQPQHF.